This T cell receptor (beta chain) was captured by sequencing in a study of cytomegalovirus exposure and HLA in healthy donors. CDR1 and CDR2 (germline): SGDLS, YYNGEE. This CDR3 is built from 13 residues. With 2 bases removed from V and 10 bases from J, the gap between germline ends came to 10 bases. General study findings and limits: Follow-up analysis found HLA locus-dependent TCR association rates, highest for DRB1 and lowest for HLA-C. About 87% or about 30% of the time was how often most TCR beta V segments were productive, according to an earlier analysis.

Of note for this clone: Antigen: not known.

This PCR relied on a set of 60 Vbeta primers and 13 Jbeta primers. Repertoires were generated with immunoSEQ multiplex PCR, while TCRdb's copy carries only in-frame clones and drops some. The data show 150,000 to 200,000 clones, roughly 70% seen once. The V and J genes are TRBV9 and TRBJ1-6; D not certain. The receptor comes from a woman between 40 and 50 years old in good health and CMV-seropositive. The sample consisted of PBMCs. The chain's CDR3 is CASSVSGYSPLHF. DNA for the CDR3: TGTGCCAGCAGCGTCTCAGGATACTCACCCCTCCACTTT.